A selection of T cell receptor beta chains follows, all from one sample in a study of shared clonotypes between healthy human individuals. Produced via immunoSEQ multiplex PCR; TCRdb's table is partial and in-frame only. The sample yields some 1 million clones, approximately 70% seen once. Sample: memory CD4+ T cells sorted from blood. These receptors were obtained from a man younger than 35 in good health. Each CDR3 is given with its conserved first and last residue. The order of the fields is J gene, D gene, clone size, V gene, CDR3 protein, CDR3 DNA. A D gene is named only where the DNA matches it firmly. Rows give clone size only sometimes, using once, few, many, or a class for an expanded clone.

J: TRBJ2-6; D: .; size: .; V: TRBV30; CDR3: CAWRAVVLTGANVLTF; DNA: TGTGCCTGGAGGGCGGTAGTGCTAACTGGGGCCAACGTCCTGACTTTC
J: TRBJ2-7; D: .; size: once; V: TRBV7-2; CDR3: CASSLVVGKIRSVYEQYF; DNA: TGTGCCAGCAGCTTAGTGGTCGGGAAAATACGCTCTGTCTACGAGCAGTACTTC
J: TRBJ2-7; D: .; size: .; V: TRBV28; CDR3: CASSWAASYEQYF; DNA: TGTGCCAGCAGTTGGGCAGCTTCCTACGAGCAGTACTTC
J: TRBJ1-4; D: .; size: .; V: TRBV5-5; CDR3: CATRVAATTNEKLFF; DNA: TGTGCCACGCGGGTAGCAGCGACAACTAATGAAAAACTGTTTTTT
J: TRBJ2-2; D: TRBD2; size: once; V: TRBV10-2; CDR3: CASRATSAYTGELFF; DNA: TGCGCCAGCAGAGCTACTAGCGCGTACACCGGGGAGCTGTTTTTT
J: TRBJ2-1; D: TRBD2; size: .; V: TRBV5-8; CDR3: CASSQWGLAGGPFF; DNA: TGTGCCAGCAGCCAATGGGGACTAGCGGGAGGGCCGTTCTTC
J: TRBJ2-1; D: .; size: few; V: TRBV9; CDR3: CASSVELRDEQFF; DNA: TGTGCCAGCAGCGTAGAGCTGCGGGATGAGCAGTTCTTC
J: TRBJ1-5; D: .; size: .; V: TRBV11-3; CDR3: CASSSQDGGNQPQHF; DNA: TGTGCCAGCAGCTCGCAGGACGGAGGGAATCAGCCCCAGCATTTT
J: TRBJ2-7; D: .; size: .; V: TRBV25-1; CDR3: CASSRAGAGYEQYF; DNA: TGTGCCAGCAGTAGGGCAGGGGCTGGGTACGAGCAGTACTTC
J: TRBJ1-4; D: .; size: .; V: TRBV19; CDR3: CASSMKWGAPRDREKLFF; DNA: TGTGCCAGTAGTATGAAGTGGGGGGCCCCCCGAGATCGGGAAAAACTGTTTTTT
J: TRBJ2-3; D: .; size: .; V: TRBV11-2; CDR3: CASSSEGLTDTQYF; DNA: TGTGCCAGCAGCAGTGAGGGGCTCACAGATACGCAGTATTTT
J: TRBJ2-3; D: .; size: .; V: TRBV30; CDR3: CAWSVLTRLTDTQYF; DNA: TGTGCCTGGAGTGTACTGACTAGATTGACAGATACGCAGTATTTT
J: TRBJ1-2; D: .; size: .; V: TRBV29-1; CDR3: CSVEDREGLGYGYTF; DNA: TGCAGCGTTGAAGATCGTGAAGGGCTGGGGTATGGCTACACCTTC